Each of the 32 T cell receptor beta chains below was sequenced from the same sample in a study of blood T cell repertoires in COVID-19. Profiling relied on immunoSEQ multiplex PCR, and the TCRdb table lists in-frame clones only, not all of them. The sample has a few hundred thousand clones; approximately 88% are singletons. Sequencing was carried out using peripheral blood. The receptors originated from a woman in her twenties or thirties who had recovered from COVID-19.

V and J are TRBV4-1 and TRBJ1-1; D may be TRBD1 (6 bases). Trimming stripped 2 bases from V and 1 base from J, with 14 bases between. CDR1 MGHRA and CDR2 YSYEKL come from the germline V gene. This CDR3 is built from 16 residues. DNA of the CDR3: TGCGCCAGCAGCCAAACTGCAGGGGACCGGAACACTGAAGCTTTCTTT. Amino acid sequence: CASSQTAGDRNTEAFF.

This chain uses TRBV12-3 or TRBV12-4 with TRBJ2-1, with 7 bases fitting TRBD1. This CDR3 comprises 13 residues. Trimming cost V 3 bases and J 14 bases; bases outside gene matches: 10. The CDR3 coding sequence is TGTGCCAGCAGTTTGACCCGGGACAGTCAGGAGTTCTTC. Translation: CASSLTRDSQEFF.

This clone was seen only once. The chain has TRBV11-2 and TRBJ1-2; D uncertain. The CDR3 has 14 residues. Germline CDR1 and CDR2: SGHAT and FQNNGV. V lost 2 bases, J lost 8 bases, and 15 bases lay in between. The DNA for the CDR3 is TGTGCCAGCAGCTTACATGGGAGCGCCAACGGCTACACCTTC. This codes for CASSLHGSANGYTF.

This clone was counted only a few times. The V and J genes are TRBV4-2 and TRBJ2-2; 7 bases map to TRBD2. This CDR3 contains 16 residues. In germline, CDR1 is LGHNA, CDR2 YNFKEQ. V was clipped by 3 bases and J by 1 base; unmatched bases: 5. In DNA form, the CDR3 reads TGTGCCAGCAGCCATGAAATAGCGGGGAACACCGGGGAGCTGTTTTTT. Amino acid sequence: CASSHEIAGNTGELFF.

This chain connects TRBV30 to TRBJ1-4; 7 bases are a match to TRBD1. Germline CDR1 GTSNPN, CDR2 SVGIG (reference sequence). The CDR3 loop spans 15 amino acids. V was clipped by 2 bases and J by 4 bases; unmatched bases: 7. The CDR3 spells CAWSLGQAVNEKLFF. Written as DNA, the CDR3 is TGTGCCTGGAGTTTAGGACAGGCCGTTAATGAAAAACTGTTTTTT.

This rearrangement joins TRBV7-2 to TRBJ2-1; 12 bases are shared with TRBD2. The germline gives CDR1 SGHTA, CDR2 FQGNSA. This CDR3 spans 17 amino acids. The V and J ends lost 5 bases and 4 bases, in that order; junction bases with no gene match: 9. The DNA for the CDR3 is TGTGCCAGCAGCCCGAGGGCTCTAGCGGGGGGGTACAATGAGCAGTTCTTC. Its protein is CASSPRALAGGYNEQFF.

In its sample, this clone was seen a few times. The chain uses TRBV4-1 and TRBJ2-7; D unresolved. Germline V gene lookup returns CDR1 MGHRA and CDR2 YSYEKL. The CDR3 spans 13 residues. The ends were cut back, 0 bases at V and 10 bases at J, with 13 bases in the middle. CDR3 nucleotides: TGCGCCAGCAGCCAAGAAAAGTTCGCGTCACAGTACTTC. Translated: CASSQEKFASQYF.

V is TRBV6-5 and J is TRBJ1-1; unclear D gene. The V gene lost 8 bases and the J gene lost 4 bases, with 11 bases spanning the gap. The CDR3 covers 12 residues. Germline V CDR1 and CDR2: MNHEY, SVGAGI. Here the CDR3 reads CASGGRGTEAFF. Here the CDR3 DNA reads TGTGCCAGCGGCGGCCGGGGCACTGAAGCTTTCTTT.

The V and J genes are TRBV4-2 and TRBJ1-2; D possibly corresponds to TRBD1 (5 bases). Germline CDR1 and CDR2: LGHNA and YNFKEQ. V was pared by 0 bases and J by 0 bases, with 14 bases between. The CDR3 totals 17 residues. The CDR3 here is CASSQDQGTSTNYGYTF. CDR3 DNA sequence: TGTGCCAGCAGCCAAGATCAGGGAACATCAACTAACTATGGCTACACCTTC.

The chain has TRBV2 and TRBJ1-2, with 10 bases fitting TRBD1. This CDR3 is built from 15 residues. The germline V gene has CDR1 SNHLY and CDR2 FYNNEI. The V gene end was trimmed by 6 bases and the J gene end by 0 bases; junction bases not matched to a gene: 4. The CDR3 is CASRDRGMSNYGYTF. Here the CDR3 DNA reads TGTGCCAGCAGGGACAGGGGGATGTCTAACTATGGCTACACCTTC.

The chain employs TRBV28 and TRBJ2-1; 11 bases align to TRBD2. Trimming took 2 bases from V and 7 from J; bases not matched to a gene: 7. This CDR3 comprises 16 residues. Looked up from germline, CDR1 is MDHEN and CDR2 is SYDVKM. The CDR3 reads CASSLITSGGRNEQFF. In nucleotides, the CDR3 is TGTGCCAGCAGTTTAATAACTAGCGGGGGTCGGAATGAGCAGTTCTTC.

The V call is TRBV7-2, the J call TRBJ2-5; D is perhaps TRBD2 (5 bases). CDR1 SGHTA and CDR2 FQGNSA come from the germline V gene. V lost 3 bases, J lost 2 bases, and 16 bases lay in between. The CDR3 covers 16 residues. In nucleotides, the CDR3 is TGTGCCAGCAGCTTGGGGTTCTTGAGCGGACAAGAGACCCAGTACTTC. The encoded protein is CASSLGFLSGQETQYF.

This clone has just a few counts. The chain links TRBV5-6 to TRBJ2-2; 8 bases fit TRBD1. The CDR3 totals 14 residues. CDR1 is SGHDT, CDR2 YYEEEE, per germline. Germline trimming cut 4 bases from V and 7 bases from J; bases unmatched to any gene: 6. The CDR3 here is CASSRRGRGGELFF. In nucleotides, the CDR3 is TGTGCCAGCAGCCGCAGGGGGCGCGGCGGGGAGCTGTTTTTT.

The chain carries TRBV4-2 and TRBJ1-2; D is uncertain. The germline V gene has CDR1 LGHNA and CDR2 YNFKEQ. The CDR3 loop spans 13 amino acids. Trimming pared 0 bases from V and 3 bases from J, leaving 5 bases between. The CDR3: CASSQERDYGYTF. CDR3 DNA sequence: TGTGCCAGCAGCCAAGAGAGAGACTATGGCTACACCTTC.

The chain is built from TRBV25-1 and TRBJ2-3; D may be TRBD2 (6 bases). Trimming took 6 bases from V and 0 from J, leaving 16 bases between them. The CDR3 runs to 16 residues. Germline V gene sequence: CDR1 MGHDK, CDR2 SYGVNS. The CDR3 DNA sequence: TGTGCCAGCAGCCCAATTGGGCTAGCGAGCACAGATACGCAGTATTTT. Amino acids: CASSPIGLASTDTQYF.

The gene calls are TRBV14 and TRBJ2-3, with D unresolved. Germline V CDR1 and CDR2: SGHDN, FVKESK. The V end lost 0 bases, the J end lost 0 bases, and 10 bases lay between the germline ends. The CDR3 consists of 16 residues. The CDR3 spells CASSQDITFSTDTQYF. The CDR3 DNA reads as TGTGCCAGCAGCCAAGATATAACTTTTAGCACAGATACGCAGTATTTT.

The rearrangement uses TRBV4-3 and TRBJ2-2; 7 nucleotides line up with TRBD1. Germline CDR1 is LGHNA and CDR2 is YSLEER. The J segment lost 5 bases and the V segment lost 4 bases, leaving 10 bases of the junction unmatched. The CDR3 loop spans 16 amino acids. CDR3 DNA: TGCGCCAGCAGCCCGGCCGGGACAGCGCAGACCGGGGAGCTGTTTTTT. It is translated as CASSPAGTAQTGELFF.

V gene TRBV9 combines with J gene TRBJ2-7, with TRBD1 identical over 9 bases. CDR1 and CDR2 from the germline V gene are SGDLS and YYNGEE. With V trimmed by 0 bases and J by 5 bases, 3 bases remained unmatched. CDR3 length equals 14 residues. The CDR3 loop is CASSVGDRVHEQYF. DNA for the CDR3: TGTGCCAGCAGCGTAGGGGACAGGGTCCACGAGCAGTACTTC.

This clone was seen just once. The rearrangement joins TRBV20-1 to TRBJ2-1; D possibly corresponds to TRBD2 (5 bases). The V end lost 5 bases, the J end lost 10 bases, and 9 bases lay between the germline ends. Per germline, CDR1 DFQATT and CDR2 SNEGSKA (reference sequence). The CDR3 has 10 residues. The CDR3 is CSALAWEQFF. The CDR3 coding sequence is TGCAGTGCTCTAGCATGGGAGCAGTTCTTC.

The chain links TRBV14 to TRBJ2-2, with 11 bases fitting TRBD1. The CDR3 spans 16 residues. CDR1 and CDR2 (germline): SGHDN, FVKESK. The ends lost 4 bases at V and 6 bases at J; junction bases unmatched: 7. The CDR3: CASSLFTGQGAGELFF. Written as DNA, the CDR3 is TGTGCCAGCAGCCTTTTTACGGGACAGGGGGCCGGGGAGCTGTTTTTT.

The chain is built from TRBV24-1 and TRBJ2-7, with D tentatively TRBD1 (6 bases). The CDR3 extends over 16 amino acids. Looked up from germline, CDR1 is KGHDR and CDR2 is SFDVKD. V lost 3 bases, J lost 9 bases, and 23 bases lay in between. Here the CDR3 DNA reads TGTGCCACCAGTGATCCAGGCTCCGGGACATCCCTCGGGCAGTACTTC. The encoded protein is CATSDPGSGTSLGQYF.

The count of this clone is one. The V and J genes are TRBV5-1 and TRBJ1-1; D possibly corresponds to TRBD1 (5 bases). Germline loops: CDR1 SGHRS, CDR2 YFSETQ. Trimming shortened V by 0 bases and J by 2 bases, and 8 bases separated the two germline ends. This CDR3 is 14 amino acids long. The chain's CDR3 is CASSLAGFNTEAFF. The CDR3, as DNA: TGCGCCAGCAGCTTGGCAGGGTTTAACACTGAAGCTTTCTTT.

Comments on this clone: At the DNA level, this CDR3 is encoded by other sequences in the same sample as well. The chain joins TRBV7-3 to TRBJ1-2, with D unresolved. This CDR3 spans 13 amino acids. Trimming removed 4 bases from V and 6 bases from J, with 12 bases in between. Germline lookup yields CDR1 SGHTA and CDR2 FQGTGA. The CDR3 region is CASSSPRGDGYTF. DNA of the CDR3: TGTGCCAGCAGCTCCCCGCGTGGTGATGGCTACACCTTC.

The gene calls are TRBV29-1 and TRBJ2-5, with 11 bases identical to TRBD2. Germline loops: CDR1 SQVTM, CDR2 ANQGSEA. J was trimmed by 2 bases and V by 8 bases; bases with no gene match: 7. CDR3 length: 14 amino acids. The CDR3 is CSCHLAGGQETQYF. The CDR3 DNA sequence: TGCAGCTGCCACCTAGCGGGGGGTCAAGAGACCCAGTACTTC.

This sequence joins TRBV29-1 and TRBJ1-1; D remains ambiguous. The CDR3 sequence is 15 residues long. The germline V gene has CDR1 SQVTM and CDR2 ANQGSEA. Trimming took 0 bases from V and 2 from J, leaving 13 bases between them. The CDR3 region is CSVEDLRMKNTEAFF. DNA for the CDR3: TGCAGCGTTGAAGATCTGCGTATGAAAAACACTGAAGCTTTCTTT.

CDR3 loop: CASSFYLLQDEQYF. Written as DNA, the CDR3 is TGTGCCAGCAGCTTTTATCTCTTACAGGACGAGCAGTACTTC. The chain uses TRBV7-2 and TRBJ2-7; a weak D match, TRBD1 (5 bases). CDR1 and CDR2 from the germline V gene are SGHTA and FQGNSA. The CDR3 has 14 amino acids. V was shortened by 3 bases and J by 5 bases, with 14 bases between the two germline ends.

This sequence joins TRBV7-2 and TRBJ1-4; 7 positions match TRBD1. The ends lost 5 bases at V and 7 bases at J; junction bases unmatched: 7. Germline V lookup: CDR1 SGHTA, CDR2 FQGNSA. CDR3 length equals 14 residues. CDR3 nucleotide sequence: TGTGCCAGCAGCCCCGACGGACAGGTTGAAAAACTGTTTTTT. It is translated as CASSPDGQVEKLFF.

The chain employs TRBV4-2 and TRBJ1-2, with TRBD1 matching over 7 bases. The CDR3 loop spans 14 amino acids. The trim removed 3 bases at V and 9 bases at J, leaving 10 bases unmatched. Germline V gene data show CDR1 as LGHNA and CDR2 as YNFKEQ. Written as DNA, the CDR3 is TGTGCCAGCAGCCAGGGGCAGACAGGGAAGAGCTACACCTTC. Translated: CASSQGQTGKSYTF.

V gene TRBV7-2 combines with J gene TRBJ2-3; TRBD2 matches 9 bases. The CDR3 has 13 residues. J gave up 4 bases and V 8 bases, and 4 bases lay outside the gene matches. The germline V gene encodes CDR1 SGHTA and CDR2 FQGNSA. This chain's CDR3 is CASVAGVADTQYF. The CDR3 DNA is TGTGCCAGCGTAGCGGGGGTTGCAGATACGCAGTATTTT.

The V call is TRBV27, the J call TRBJ1-1; a possible D gene is TRBD1 (5 bases). V lost 6 bases and J 0 bases, leaving 11 bases between the germline ends. The germline gives CDR1 MNHEY, CDR2 SMNVEV (reference sequence). This CDR3 is built from 14 residues. CDR3 DNA sequence: TGTGCCAGCAGATTGACAGTTTTGAACACTGAAGCTTTCTTT. The encoded protein is CASRLTVLNTEAFF.

The genes are TRBV28 and TRBJ1-2; D is perhaps TRBD1 (5 bases). Germline CDR1 MDHEN, CDR2 SYDVKM. The CDR3 is made up of 12 amino acids. Between the trimmed V and J ends, which lost 9 bases and 6 bases, there was a span of 14 bases. DNA of the CDR3: TGTGCCAGTGGATCAGGGCCACATGGCTACACCTTC. Amino acid sequence: CASGSGPHGYTF.

The rearrangement joins TRBV11-3 to TRBJ1-6; weak D call: TRBD1 (5 bases). Germline V gives CDR1 SGHNT, CDR2 YENEEA. The CDR3 contains 13 residues. V lost 3 bases and J 11 bases, leaving 11 bases between the germline ends. CDR3 coding DNA: TGTGCCAGCAGCTTCAGGGCAGGAGCACCCCTCCACTTT. Its translation is CASSFRAGAPLHF.